The present TCR beta chain was sequenced within a study of control samples from healthy donors and cancer patients. CDR1 is MNHEY and CDR2 is SVGAGI in the germline V gene. V was clipped by 5 bases and J by 2 bases; unmatched bases: 6. The CDR3 contains 15 residues. This table comes from immunoSEQ multiplex PCR, and its TCRdb copy is limited to in-frame clones, with some not included. The sample lists around 100,000 clones, just under 95% occurring once. The chain employs TRBV6-5 and TRBJ2-1, with 7 bases aligning to TRBD2. The sequenced sample consisted of blood. The receptor was isolated from a human donor in good health. The donor label of this sample is uncertain. CDR3 nucleotides: TGTGCCAGCAGTACCTTAGCGGGTGCCTACAATGAGCAGTTCTTC. This encodes CASSTLAGAYNEQFF.